The sequence of this T cell receptor (beta chain) was determined in a study of blood T cell repertoires in COVID-19. In the study overall: The cDNA or gDNA used as material had been derived from T cells, B-cell-depleted T cells, or PBMCs.

The method was immunoSEQ multiplex PCR; TCRdb's version includes in-frame clones alone and lacks a portion of them. The repertoire holds fewer than 250,000 clones, over 80% seen once, with 2.6% in the top ten. V lost 4 bases and J lost 2; bases outside the gene matches: 0. The CDR3 has 13 residues. CDR1 is LGHNT and CDR2 is FRNRAP in the germline V gene. The cohort comprised adults aged about 18 to 100 years residing in around 25 US areas. Sample: PBMCs or T cells enriched from blood (not recorded which). The origin of this receptor is a woman in her 30s with acute COVID-19. The chain uses TRBV12-5 and TRBJ1-2; 8 nucleotides align to TRBD1. CDR3 residues: CASGSGGNYGYTF. In DNA form, the CDR3 reads TGTGCTAGTGGTTCAGGGGGCAACTATGGCTACACCTTC.